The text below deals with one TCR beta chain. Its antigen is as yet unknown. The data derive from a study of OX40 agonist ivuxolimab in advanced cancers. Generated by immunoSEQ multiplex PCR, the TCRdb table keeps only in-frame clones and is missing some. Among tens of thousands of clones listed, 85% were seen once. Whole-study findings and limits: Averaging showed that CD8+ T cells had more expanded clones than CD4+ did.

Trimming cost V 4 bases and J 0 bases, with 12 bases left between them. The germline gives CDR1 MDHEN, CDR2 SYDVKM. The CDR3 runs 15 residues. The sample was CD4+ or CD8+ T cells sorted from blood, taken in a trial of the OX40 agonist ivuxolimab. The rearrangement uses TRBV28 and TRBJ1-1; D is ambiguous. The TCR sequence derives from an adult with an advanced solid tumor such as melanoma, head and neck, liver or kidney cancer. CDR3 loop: CASSSPGGVNTEAFF. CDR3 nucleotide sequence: TGTGCCAGCAGTTCCCCAGGCGGGGTGAACACTGAAGCTTTCTTT.